These 20 T cell receptor beta chains originate from one sample sequenced in a study of cytotoxic CD8 clonotypes in ibrutinib-treated CLL. Repertoires were generated with immunoSEQ multiplex PCR, while TCRdb's copy carries only in-frame clones and drops some. Here the sample spans 100,000 to 150,000 clones, roughly 88% being singletons. The specimen comprised PBMCs, sampled after 24 months of ibrutinib treatment. The source of these receptors is a human donor with chronic lymphocytic leukemia.

The V call is TRBV7-3, the J call TRBJ1-1, with 9 bases lining up with TRBD1. This CDR3 comprises 14 residues. The junction had 2 bases not matched to a gene; V was cut back by 5 bases and J by 1 base. The germline V gene has CDR1 SGHTA and CDR2 FQGTGA. The CDR3 sequence is CASSAGQGNTEAFF. The CDR3 coding sequence is TGTGCCAGCAGCGCGGGACAGGGGAACACTGAAGCTTTCTTT. Based on the CDR3 plus reference TRBV7-3 and TRBJ1-1, the full variable domain is GAGVSQTPSNKVTEKGKYVELRCDPISGHTALYWYRQSLGQGPEFLIYFQGTGAADDSGLPNDRFFAVRPEGSVSTLKIQRTERGDSAVYLCASSAGQGNTEAFFGQGTRLTVV.

The chain carries TRBV6-5 and TRBJ2-6; D call uncertain. Trimming removed 2 bases from V and 3 bases from J, with 8 bases in between. CDR3 size: 15 residues. In germline, CDR1 is MNHEY, CDR2 SVGAGI. CDR3 residues: CASSYQEGGANVLTF. For the CDR3, the DNA is TGTGCCAGCAGTTACCAGGAAGGTGGGGCCAACGTCCTGACTTTC.

The chain is built from TRBV18 and TRBJ1-2; 7 bases match TRBD1. With 3 bases clipped from V and 4 bases from J, the junction kept 8 bases outside the gene matches. Germline assignment: CDR1 KGHSH and CDR2 LQKENI. This CDR3 region has 15 residues. CDR3 coding DNA: TGTGCCAGCTCACCCTCCAGGGGGTGGGGCTATGGCTACACCTTC. Residues: CASSPSRGWGYGYTF.

The rearrangement uses TRBV5-4 and TRBJ1-5; D call uncertain. The germline V gene has CDR1 SGHNT and CDR2 YYREEE (reference sequence). There are 13 residues in the CDR3. Trimming removed 2 bases at V and 0 bases at J, with 3 bases between. DNA of the CDR3: TGTGCCAGCAGCTTAGATAGCAATCAGCCCCAGCATTTT. Amino acids: CASSLDSNQPQHF.

The J gene is TRBJ2-1, the V gene TRBV9; maybe TRBD1 (5 bases). The V and J ends lost 0 bases and 3 bases respectively, with 13 bases between them. The CDR3 loop spans 16 amino acids. Germline-derived CDR1 and CDR2 are SGDLS and YYNGEE. The CDR3 loop is CASSVGHPRDYNEQFF. Written as DNA, the CDR3 is TGTGCCAGCAGCGTAGGTCATCCCAGGGACTACAATGAGCAGTTCTTC.

V gene TRBV29-1 combines with J gene TRBJ2-3; the D gene is possibly TRBD1 (8 bases). CDR1 is SQVTM, CDR2 ANQGSEA, per germline. The CDR3 length is 17 residues. Trimming removed 0 bases from V and 4 bases from J, with 20 bases in between. DNA of the CDR3: TGCAGCGTTGAAGATCCTTGGCGGGAGACAGGGGCAGATACGCAGTATTTT. Translating it yields CSVEDPWRETGADTQYF.

As for this clone: The DNA is left out, because the CDR3 cannot be placed on it with certainty; the CDR3 is given as TCRdb lists it. The chain couples TRBV27 to TRBJ2-7; TRBD1, the table's D call, was not compared with the DNA. From its first to its last residue, the CDR3 has 14 amino acids. Per the germline V gene, CDR1 is MNHEY and CDR2 is SMNVEV (reference sequence). CDR3: CASSFGTGSSSEYF.

The chain carries TRBV5-3 and TRBJ2-7, with unresolved D. TRBV5-3 is recorded as an ORF, its role being uncertain. Trimming cost V 6 bases and J 0 bases, with 4 bases left between them. The CDR3 contains 11 residues. Written as DNA, the CDR3 is TGTGCCAGAACCCCCTCCTACGAGCAGTACTTC. Amino acid sequence: CARTPSYEQYF.

The genes are TRBV18 and TRBJ1-1, with D perhaps matching TRBD1 (5 bases). Germline V CDR1 and CDR2: KGHSH, LQKENI. Trimming cost V 6 bases and J 5 bases, with 13 bases left between them. This CDR3 has 13 amino acids. In nucleotides, the CDR3 is TGTGCCAGCTCCACGGGGGGTGGAACTGAAGCTTTCTTT. Protein: CASSTGGGTEAFF.

The chain has TRBV5-4 and TRBJ1-1; TRBD1 might be the D (6 bases). The length of the CDR3 is 16 residues. The ends were cut back, 5 bases at V and 0 bases at J, with 17 bases in the middle. Germline V gene lookup returns CDR1 SGHNT and CDR2 YYREEE (reference sequence). CDR3 nucleotide sequence: TGTGCCAGCAGATGGGGGGGGGCCAGAATGAACACTGAAGCTTTCTTT. Translated: CASRWGGARMNTEAFF.

This clone was seen once. CDR3 protein: CANPPSRSVGLETQYF. Written as DNA, the CDR3 is TGTGCCAACCCACCGTCCCGCTCCGTTGGTTTAGAGACCCAGTACTTC. The chain combines TRBV7-2 with TRBJ2-5; D remains unclear. Germline CDR1 and CDR2: SGHTA and FQGNSA. CDR3 size: 16 residues. V lost 10 bases to trimming and J lost 4 bases, with 25 bases between them.

This rearrangement joins TRBV7-2 to TRBJ2-7; 7 bases map to TRBD2. V was clipped by 5 bases and J by 7 bases; unmatched bases: 5. Germline V gene data show CDR1 as SGHTA and CDR2 as FQGNSA. The CDR3 consists of 12 residues. The CDR3 bases are TGTGCCAGCAGCCGGACTAGTAATGAGCAGTACTTC. This translates into CASSRTSNEQYF.

The CDR3 bases are TGTGCCAGCAGCGGGACAGGGGGCTCGGGAGGCTACACCTTC. It codes for CASSGTGGSGGYTF. V gene TRBV5-8 combines with J gene TRBJ1-2; 12 bases map to TRBD1. The germline CDR1 and CDR2 sequences are SGHTS and YDEGEE. J was trimmed by 8 bases and V by 4 bases; bases with no gene match: 6. CDR3 size: 14 residues.

The chain is built from TRBV7-8 and TRBJ2-7, with TRBD1 as a possible D gene (5 bases). Germline values: CDR1 SGHVS, CDR2 FQNEAQ. The ends were cut back, 2 bases at V and 9 bases at J, with 11 bases in the middle. This CDR3 has 12 residues. In DNA form, the CDR3 reads TGTGCCAGCAGCTTAAGCCAGGGTGGGCAGTACTTC. Its protein is CASSLSQGGQYF. Variable domain in full (rest from reference TRBV7-8 and TRBJ2-7): GAGVSQSPRYKVAKRGQDVALRCDPISGHVSLFWYQQALGQGPEFLTYFQNEAQLDKSGLPSDRFFAERPEGSVSTLKIQRTQQEDSAVYLCASSLSQGGQYFGPGTRLTVT.

The V and J genes are TRBV13 and TRBJ1-1; D is ambiguous. V dropped 0 bases and J dropped 0 bases, with 8 bases sitting between them. The CDR3 runs to 15 residues. Germline loops: CDR1 PRHDT, CDR2 FYEKMQ (reference sequence). CDR3 residues: CASSLGKLLNTEAFF. CDR3 DNA sequence: TGTGCCAGCAGCTTAGGCAAGCTTTTGAACACTGAAGCTTTCTTT.

The chain is built from TRBV11-3 and TRBJ2-2, with 9 nucleotides matching TRBD1. In germline, CDR1 is SGHNT, CDR2 YENEEA. This CDR3 has 15 amino acids. Trimming removed 5 bases from V and 3 bases from J; junction bases left unmatched: 4. CDR3 in amino acids: CASSPGQGYTGELFF. The CDR3 coding sequence is TGTGCCAGCAGCCCGGGACAGGGATACACCGGGGAGCTGTTTTTT.

This clone was seen only a few times. This chain links TRBV19 with TRBJ2-3; 8 nucleotides line up with TRBD2. Per germline, CDR1 LNHDA and CDR2 SQIVND (reference sequence). This CDR3 contains 16 residues. Trimming removed 2 bases from V and 2 bases from J; junction bases left unmatched: 6. Here the CDR3 DNA reads TGTGCCAGTAGTATATCGGCTAGCGGGCACACAGATACGCAGTATTTT. Protein sequence: CASSISASGHTDTQYF.

The rearrangement links TRBV19 to TRBJ2-7; 16 bases map to TRBD2. This CDR3 has 16 amino acids. Germline assignment: CDR1 LNHDA and CDR2 SQIVND (reference sequence). Trimming removed 6 bases from V and 2 bases from J; junction bases left unmatched: 4. The CDR3: CASSMGLAGGTYEQYF. The DNA for the CDR3 is TGTGCCAGTAGCATGGGACTAGCGGGAGGGACCTACGAGCAGTACTTC.

This chain connects TRBV7-9 to TRBJ1-2; TRBD1 matches 8 bases. Germline CDR1 reads SEHNR; CDR2 reads FQNEAQ (reference sequence). CDR3 length: 13 residues. Germline trimming cut 1 base from V and 7 bases from J; bases unmatched to any gene: 2. CDR3 nucleotides: TGTGCCAGCAGCTTAGAAGACAGGGGTGGCTACACCTTC. It translates to CASSLEDRGGYTF.

The chain uses TRBV18 and TRBJ2-1; 7 bases fit TRBD1. Germline V gene data show CDR1 as KGHSH and CDR2 as LQKENI. Losses at the gene ends were 3 bases for V and 10 bases for J; bases not matched to a gene: 12. The CDR3 runs 15 residues. The CDR3 DNA reads TGTGCCAGCTCACCCCAGGATAGGGGGCCGAGCGAGCAGTTCTTC. This encodes CASSPQDRGPSEQFF. The entire variable domain, with the rest obtained from reference TRBV18 and TRBJ2-1, is as follows: NAGVMQNPRHLVRRRGQEARLRCSPMKGHSHVYWYRQLPEEGLKFMVYLQKENIIDESGMPKERFSAEFPKEGPSILRIQQVVRGDSAAYFCASSPQDRGPSEQFFGPGTRLTVL.